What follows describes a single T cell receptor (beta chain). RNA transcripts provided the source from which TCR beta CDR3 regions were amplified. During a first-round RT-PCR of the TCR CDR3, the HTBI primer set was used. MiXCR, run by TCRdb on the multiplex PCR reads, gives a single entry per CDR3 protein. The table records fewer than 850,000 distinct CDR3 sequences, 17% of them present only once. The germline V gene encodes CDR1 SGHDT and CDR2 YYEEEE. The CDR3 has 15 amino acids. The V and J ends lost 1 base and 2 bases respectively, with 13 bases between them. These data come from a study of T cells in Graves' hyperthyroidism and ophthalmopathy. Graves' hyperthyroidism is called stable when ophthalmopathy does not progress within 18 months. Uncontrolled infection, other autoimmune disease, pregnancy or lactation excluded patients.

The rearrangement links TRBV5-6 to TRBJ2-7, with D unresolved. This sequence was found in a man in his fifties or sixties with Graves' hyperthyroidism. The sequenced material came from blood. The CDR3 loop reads CASSLLWETAYEQYF. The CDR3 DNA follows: TGTGCCAGCAGCTTGTTGTGGGAAACCGCCTACGAGCAGTACTTC.